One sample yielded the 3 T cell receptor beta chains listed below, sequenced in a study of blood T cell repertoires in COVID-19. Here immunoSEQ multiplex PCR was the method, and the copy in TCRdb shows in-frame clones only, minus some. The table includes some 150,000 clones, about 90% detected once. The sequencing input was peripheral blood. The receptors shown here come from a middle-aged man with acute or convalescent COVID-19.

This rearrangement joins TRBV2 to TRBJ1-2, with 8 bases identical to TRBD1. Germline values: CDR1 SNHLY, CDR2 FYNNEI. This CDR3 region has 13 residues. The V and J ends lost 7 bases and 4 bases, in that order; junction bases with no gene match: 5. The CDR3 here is CASMGQELYGYTF. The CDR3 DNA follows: TGTGCCAGCATGGGACAGGAACTCTATGGCTACACCTTC.

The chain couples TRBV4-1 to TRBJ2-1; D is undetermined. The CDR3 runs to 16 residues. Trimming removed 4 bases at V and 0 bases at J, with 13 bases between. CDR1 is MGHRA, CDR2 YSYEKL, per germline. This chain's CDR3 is CASSLQIRISYNEQFF. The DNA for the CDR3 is TGCGCCAGCAGCCTTCAAATCAGGATCTCCTACAATGAGCAGTTCTTC.

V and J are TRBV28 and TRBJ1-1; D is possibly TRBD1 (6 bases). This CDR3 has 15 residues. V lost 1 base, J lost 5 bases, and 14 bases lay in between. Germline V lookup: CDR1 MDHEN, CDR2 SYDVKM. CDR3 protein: CASSLYPGADTEAFF. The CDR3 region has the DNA TGTGCCAGCAGTTTATATCCAGGGGCAGATACTGAAGCTTTCTTT.